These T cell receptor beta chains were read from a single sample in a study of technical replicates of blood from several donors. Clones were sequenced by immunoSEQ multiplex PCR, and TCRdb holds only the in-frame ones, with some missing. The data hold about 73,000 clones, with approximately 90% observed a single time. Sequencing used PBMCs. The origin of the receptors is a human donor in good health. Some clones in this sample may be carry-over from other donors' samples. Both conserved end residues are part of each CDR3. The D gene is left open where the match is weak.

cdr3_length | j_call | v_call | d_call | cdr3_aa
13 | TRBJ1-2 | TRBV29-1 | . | CSVGSGRNYGYTF
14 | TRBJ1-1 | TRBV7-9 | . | CASSLGGLDTEAFF
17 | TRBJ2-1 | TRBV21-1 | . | CASSKGGSGVSYNEQFF
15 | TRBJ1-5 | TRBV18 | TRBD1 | CASSPSQGAGQPQHF
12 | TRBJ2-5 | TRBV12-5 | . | CASGRTGGTQYF
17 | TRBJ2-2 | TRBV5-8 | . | CASSLRSGTWNTGELFF
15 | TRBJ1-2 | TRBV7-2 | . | CASSRPRGMSYGYTF
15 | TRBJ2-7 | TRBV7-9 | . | CASSLTGMTSYEQYF
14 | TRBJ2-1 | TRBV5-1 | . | CASSLGGGYNEQFF
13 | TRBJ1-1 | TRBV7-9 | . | CASSLSGNTEAFF
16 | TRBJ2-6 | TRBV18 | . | CASSPGEGAGANVLTF
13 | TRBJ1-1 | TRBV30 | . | CAWSVGDGTEAFF
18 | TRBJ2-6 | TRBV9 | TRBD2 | CASSTGLAGASGANVLTF
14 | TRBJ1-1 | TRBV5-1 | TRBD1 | CASSSGQGMTEAFF
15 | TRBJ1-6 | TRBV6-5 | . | CASSFQTGNNSPLHF
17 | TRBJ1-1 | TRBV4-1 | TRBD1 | CASSHRYRQGRDTEAFF
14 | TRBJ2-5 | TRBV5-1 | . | CASSFAGFQETQYF
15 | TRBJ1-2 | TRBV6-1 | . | CASSEPGLTSRGYTF
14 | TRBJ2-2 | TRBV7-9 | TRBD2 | CASSFFAGGGELFF
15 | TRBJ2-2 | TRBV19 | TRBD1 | CASSLNRGQAGELFF
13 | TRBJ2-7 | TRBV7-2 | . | CASSPMGRDEQYF
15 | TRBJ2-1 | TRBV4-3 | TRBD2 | CASSQDSGPYNEQFF
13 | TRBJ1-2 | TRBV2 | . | CASSERGYHGYTF
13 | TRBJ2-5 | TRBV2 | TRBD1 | CASSGQGTETQYF
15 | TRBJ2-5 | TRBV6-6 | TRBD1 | CASSYSAGGRETQYF
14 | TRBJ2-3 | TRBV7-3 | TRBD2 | CASSLSSGDNTQYF
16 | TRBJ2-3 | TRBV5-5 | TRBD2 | CASSFSRGGWTDTQYF
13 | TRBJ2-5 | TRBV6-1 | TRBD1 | CASSDIGGGTQYF
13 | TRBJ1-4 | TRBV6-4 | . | CASTRTTEEKLFF
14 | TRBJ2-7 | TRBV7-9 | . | CASSPRDNPYEQYF